This T cell receptor beta chain was obtained from a study of cytomegalovirus exposure and HLA in healthy donors (dated by TCRdb to 2017 to 2019). Context from the whole study: According to a later analysis, one platform produced both the approximately 110 validation repertoires and the 720 or so repertoires of the first cohort. The aim of the study was to test whether cataloging public T cell receptors could identify signatures of past pathogen exposure. To predict cytomegalovirus infection status, the study brought together high-throughput TCR immunosequencing, statistical association of individual TCRs with disease status, and machine learning. A separate validation cohort of 100 to 150 different subjects was used in addition to the roughly 700-subject first cohort. Summary of the overall study and its limitations: According to the authors, the approach could potentially be generalized to other disease states and immunological phenotypes. A total of 164 TCR beta chains were listed by the study as associated with cytomegalovirus. While some public TCRs were present in many individuals, most TCR sequences turned up only very rarely across donors. A later analysis had no HLA typing for the validation cohort, so co-occurrence there was scored across all 110 or so repertoires. Cytomegalovirus status was reported to be diagnosed by the classifier with high specificity and sensitivity in both the original and validation cohorts. In a later analysis, TCRs clustered in the first cohort were found to also tend to co-occur in the roughly 120 validation repertoires, with 85% to 95% of cluster scores above 0. Three of the identified cytomegalovirus-associated TCR beta chains were confirmed in vitro to be specific for cytomegalovirus antigens.

Comments on this clone: Its antigen is still unknown. No base quality information exists; no much larger clone differs at one position.

The CDR3 has 15 amino acids, counting the end cysteine and phenylalanine. Only the CDR3 DNA stays, 45 bases, in frame from base 1. V was cut back by 5 bases and J by 1 base, leaving a gap of 11 bases between them. Per the germline V gene, SGHTA is the CDR1 and FQGTGA is the CDR2. The library was made by the immunoSEQ multiplex PCR assay. As for the authors' bioinformatics: A statistical classification framework was developed to diagnose cytomegalovirus status using the catalog of TCR beta chain sequences. Held by TCRdb, this immuneACCESS table contains in-frame sequences only and omits some clones. Under half of the omission traces to an unresolved V gene where checked; the cause of the rest is unknown. V and J calls and clone size are those listed in that table; D and trimming were worked out from the DNA. The sample table holds about 70,000 clones, of which approximately 93% were seen once. The ten largest account for roughly 1.6% of the sample.

The donors were included in the validation cohort of some 110 subjects, a group kept apart from the roughly 700-subject first cohort. Here the chain combines TRBV7-3 and TRBJ2-2; TRBD1 might be the D gene, on 6 matching bases. Sequenced: PBMCs. The clonotype was recovered from a man aged 18 to 30 in good health and CMV-seropositive. CDR3 sequence: CASSPWDKNTGELFF. The nucleotide sequence reads as follows: TGTGCCAGCAGCCCGTGGGACAAGAACACCGGGGAGCTGTTTTTT.